Sequencing of this TCR beta chain was carried out in a study of shared clonotypes between healthy human individuals. Germline V gene sequence: CDR1 KGHSH, CDR2 LQKENI. V was clipped by 8 bases and J by 6 bases; unmatched bases: 6. The CDR3 loop spans 13 amino acids. Measured with immunoSEQ multiplex PCR; TCRdb has only the in-frame clones, and not every one. The data hold some 1.4 million clones, with about 96% observed a single time. The V gene is TRBV18, the J gene TRBJ2-1, with 8 bases identical to TRBD1. The sequencing sample was made of naive CD4+ T cells sorted from blood. Subset denoted: CD45RA+ positively selected. This TCR derives from a man aged 25-45 years in good health. The CDR3: CASDRTGGNEQFF. The CDR3, as DNA: TGTGCCAGCGACCGAACAGGGGGCAATGAGCAGTTCTTC.